This TCR beta chain emerged from a study of blood T cell repertoires in COVID-19. Study information: Acute-phase and convalescent COVID-19 samples originated in the United States, Italy and Spain.

The study counted Cohort 3 donors as recovered given two negative PCRs, clearance, or symptom resolution. Germline V gives CDR1 KGHDR, CDR2 SFDVKD. This CDR3 has 13 amino acids. V lost 8 bases and J lost 2, with 11 bases in between. Some clones are missing from TCRdb's copy, which holds only in-frame ones; the method was immunoSEQ multiplex PCR. The sample contains 250,000 to 300,000 clones, under 90% of which appear only once. V gene TRBV24-1 combines with J gene TRBJ1-1; D unresolved. This clonotype originated in an older woman who had recovered from COVID-19. The specimen was PBMCs or T cells enriched from blood (not recorded which). The DNA of the CDR3 is TGTGCCACCATGGCGGGGAGCAACACTGAAGCTTTCTTT. Amino acid sequence: CATMAGSNTEAFF.